Below, 19 T cell receptor beta chains from the same sample are listed, as sequenced in a study of cytomegalovirus exposure and HLA in healthy donors. The PCR used 60 Vbeta and 13 Jbeta primers. TCRdb keeps only in-frame clones here, not all; method: immunoSEQ multiplex PCR. This specimen shows roughly 200,000 clones; the ten leading clones hold less than 6.5%. Sequencing input: PBMCs. Every receptor here comes from a man aged 25 to 40 in good health and CMV-seronegative.

The CDR3 region is CAISAQGEETQYF. The DNA of the CDR3 is TGTGCCATCAGTGCCCAGGGGGAGGAGACCCAGTACTTC. The genes are TRBV10-3 and TRBJ2-5; 7 bases map to TRBD1. The CDR3 loop spans 13 amino acids. V was clipped by 4 bases and J by 5 bases; unmatched bases: 4. Per germline, CDR1 ENHRY and CDR2 SYGVKD.

The rearrangement links TRBV28 to TRBJ2-5; TRBD2 matches 8 bases. The end of the DNA fits TRBJ2-7 better, so the J call may be wrong. This CDR3 contains 16 residues. CDR1 and CDR2 from the germline V gene are MDHEN and SYDVKM. The CDR3 protein is CASRSPTGGPVYEQYF. CDR3 nucleotides: TGTGCCAGCAGATCCCCCACGGGAGGGCCTGTCTACGAGCAGTACTTC.

As DNA, the CDR3 is TGTGCCAGCAGCGCTTCGATCGGGACACCCTCCTACGAGCAGTACTTC. Residues: CASSASIGTPSYEQYF. The genes are TRBV9 and TRBJ2-5, with TRBD1 as a possible D gene (6 bases). The J call may be incorrect, as the DNA end agrees better with TRBJ2-7. This CDR3 spans 16 amino acids. Germline V gene sequence: CDR1 SGDLS, CDR2 YYNGEE.

The chain joins TRBV28 to TRBJ1-2; 9 positions match TRBD1. J lost 3 bases, V lost 4 bases, and 3 bases had no gene match. The CDR3 totals 14 residues. Germline loops: CDR1 MDHEN, CDR2 SYDVKM. The DNA for the CDR3 is TGTGCCAGCAGTTCACAGGGGGCCTACTATGGCTACACCTTC. Its translation is CASSSQGAYYGYTF.

The chain is built from TRBV5-1 and TRBJ2-7; 13 positions match TRBD2. The ends lost 4 bases at V and 5 bases at J; junction bases unmatched: 12. Germline V gives CDR1 SGHRS, CDR2 YFSETQ. CDR3 length: 17 amino acids. The chain's CDR3 is CASSPPGGLAGENEQYF. CDR3 in DNA: TGCGCCAGCAGCCCGCCGGGCGGACTAGCGGGAGAGAACGAGCAGTACTTC.

The CDR3 nucleotides read TGTGCCAGCAGCCCCGCGGCGACCGCGCGGACCTTC. It encodes CASSPAATARTF. The V call is TRBV11-2, the J call TRBJ1-2, with D hard to call. This CDR3 is built from 12 residues. The V and J ends lost 5 bases and 14 bases respectively, with 18 bases between them. Germline CDR1 is SGHAT and CDR2 is FQNNGV.

The V and J genes are TRBV11-2 and TRBJ1-5, with D perhaps TRBD1 (5 bases). The ends were cut back, 0 bases at V and 6 bases at J, with 6 bases in the middle. The V gene's germline CDR1 is SGHAT and CDR2 FQNNGV. The CDR3 runs 13 residues. In nucleotides, the CDR3 is TGTGCCAGCAGCTTAGACAGGGCTCAGCCCCAGCATTTT. It yields the protein CASSLDRAQPQHF.

The chain has TRBV10-1 and TRBJ2-1; 13 positions match TRBD2. The CDR3 sequence is 17 residues long. Germline CDR1 WNHNN, CDR2 SYGVQD (reference sequence). V shed 2 bases, J shed 6 bases, and the junction held 7 bases outside the gene matches. The CDR3 DNA follows: TGCGCCAGCAGTGAGGGGGGACTAGCGGGACAGTCCAATGAGCAGTTCTTC. Encoded protein: CASSEGGLAGQSNEQFF.

The chain links TRBV25-1 to TRBJ1-1; 7 positions match TRBD1. Per the germline V gene, CDR1 is MGHDK and CDR2 is SYGVNS. The CDR3 extends over 12 amino acids. With 6 bases clipped from V and 6 bases from J, the junction kept 4 bases outside the gene matches. The DNA of the CDR3 is TGTGCCAGCAGACGACAGGGCCCTGAAGCTTTCTTT. Encoded protein: CASRRQGPEAFF.

V usage is TRBV4-1 and J usage is TRBJ1-1; the D gene is possibly TRBD1 (5 bases). Germline assignment: CDR1 MGHRA and CDR2 YSYEKL. This CDR3 contains 13 residues. Deletions cut 0 bases from V and 7 bases from J, with 9 bases between. The CDR3 spells CASSQDLQGEAFF. The DNA for the CDR3 is TGCGCCAGCAGCCAAGATTTGCAGGGTGAAGCTTTCTTT.

The chain joins TRBV14 to TRBJ1-1; D call uncertain. The CDR3 totals 14 residues. The germline V and J ends were trimmed by 5 bases and 1 base, with 11 bases remaining between them. From germline, CDR1 is SGHDN and CDR2 FVKESK. The CDR3 sequence: CASSKLQENTEAFF. As DNA, the CDR3 is TGTGCCAGCAGCAAGTTACAAGAGAACACTGAAGCTTTCTTT.

The V call is TRBV5-8, the J call TRBJ1-1; D gene uncertain. This CDR3 comprises 15 residues. V lost 1 base and J lost 1, with 11 bases in between. CDR1 is SGHTS and CDR2 is YDEGEE in the germline V gene. The CDR3 nucleotides are TGTGCCAGCAGCTTGTTGGAGAAGCGGAACACTGAAGCTTTCTTT. It codes for CASSLLEKRNTEAFF. Supplemented by reference TRBV5-8 and TRBJ1-1, the full variable domain reads EAGVTQSPTHLIKTRGQQATLRCSPISGHTSVYWYQQALGLGLQFLLWYDEGEERNRGNFPPRFSGRQFPNYSSELNVNALELEDSALYLCASSLLEKRNTEAFFGQGTRLTVV.

In DNA, the CDR3 is TGTGCCAGCACTACCCCATTTGGTCTTACCTACGAGCAGTACTTC. Residues: CASTTPFGLTYEQYF. This chain links TRBV28 with TRBJ2-7; D is unresolved. V was clipped by 7 bases and J by 2 bases, with 18 bases between them. The length of the CDR3 is 15 residues. CDR1 MDHEN and CDR2 SYDVKM come from the germline V gene.

This CDR3 reads CASRQAGIYEQYF. CDR3 nucleotides: TGTGCCAGCAGGCAGGCGGGCATCTACGAGCAGTACTTC. This chain connects TRBV13 to TRBJ2-7, with a possible D match to TRBD2 (5 bases). The CDR3 extends over 13 amino acids. Germline V CDR1 and CDR2: PRHDT, FYEKMQ (reference sequence). Trimming stripped 6 bases from V and 3 bases from J, with 12 bases between.

The rearrangement links TRBV5-1 to TRBJ2-7; D is perhaps TRBD1 (6 bases). V shed 0 bases and J shed 6 bases, with 16 bases lying between them. Germline CDR1 reads SGHRS; CDR2 reads YFSETQ. The CDR3 covers 15 residues. CDR3 nucleotides: TGCGCCAGCAGCTTGGCTGGGGGCCTGTACGCCGAGCAGTACTTC. It specifies CASSLAGGLYAEQYF.

The V and J genes are TRBV6-4 and TRBJ2-1; D is unclear. V lost 5 bases to trimming and J lost 7 bases, with 21 bases between them. Germline V gives CDR1 MRHNA, CDR2 SNTAGT. The CDR3 spans 16 residues. The CDR3 is CASSLLPLPTTNEQFF. For the CDR3, the DNA is TGTGCCAGCAGTCTTCTCCCTTTGCCAACTACGAATGAGCAGTTCTTC.

The rearrangement uses TRBV29-1 and TRBJ1-3, with TRBD1 matching 7 bases. The J segment lost 0 bases and the V segment lost 7 bases, leaving 3 bases of the junction unmatched. The germline gives CDR1 SQVTM, CDR2 ANQGSEA. The CDR3 has 13 residues. The CDR3, as DNA: TGCAGCGCAGGGACAGCCTCTGGAAACACCATATATTTT. It codes for CSAGTASGNTIYF.

The genes are TRBV5-4 and TRBJ1-1; weak D call: TRBD1 (5 bases). Trimming left V 0 bases short and J 8 bases short, with 14 bases between. The CDR3 has 14 amino acids. Germline CDR1 and CDR2: SGHNT and YYREEE (reference sequence). The DNA for the CDR3 is TGTGCCAGCAGCTTGGATCCAGGGAGGGTCGAAGCTTTCTTT. Its protein product is CASSLDPGRVEAFF.

The chain joins TRBV7-9 to TRBJ2-2, with no clear D. Germline V gives CDR1 SEHNR, CDR2 FQNEAQ (reference sequence). This CDR3 region has 17 residues. V lost 0 bases to trimming and J lost 0 bases, with 11 bases between them. CDR3 amino acids: CASSLAYTASNTGELFF. Written as DNA, the CDR3 is TGTGCCAGCAGCTTAGCGTATACAGCATCGAACACCGGGGAGCTGTTTTTT.